This TCR beta chain was retrieved from a study of T cells after posttransplantation cyclophosphamide. Regarding the study as a whole: Recipient CMV seropositivity and CMV reactivation strongly tracked TRB clonality.

A remark on this clone: Its antigen is unknown.

CDR3 length: 15 residues. CDR1 MNHNS and CDR2 SASEGT come from the germline V gene. V lost 0 bases and J 6 bases, leaving 12 bases between the germline ends. Only in-frame clones appear in the TCRdb table, and some are missing; sequencing was by immunoSEQ multiplex PCR. Recorded here are about 36,000 clones, none singletons. J is TRBJ1-5 and V is TRBV6-1, with D maybe TRBD1 (5 bases). The receptor was isolated from a girl aged 10 to 17 in good health, CMV-negative, and a related stem cell transplant donor. Input material: PBMCs. This chain's CDR3 is CASSEAGGSSQPQHF. CDR3 DNA sequence: TGTGCCAGCAGTGAAGCGGGGGGGTCAAGTCAGCCCCAGCATTTT.